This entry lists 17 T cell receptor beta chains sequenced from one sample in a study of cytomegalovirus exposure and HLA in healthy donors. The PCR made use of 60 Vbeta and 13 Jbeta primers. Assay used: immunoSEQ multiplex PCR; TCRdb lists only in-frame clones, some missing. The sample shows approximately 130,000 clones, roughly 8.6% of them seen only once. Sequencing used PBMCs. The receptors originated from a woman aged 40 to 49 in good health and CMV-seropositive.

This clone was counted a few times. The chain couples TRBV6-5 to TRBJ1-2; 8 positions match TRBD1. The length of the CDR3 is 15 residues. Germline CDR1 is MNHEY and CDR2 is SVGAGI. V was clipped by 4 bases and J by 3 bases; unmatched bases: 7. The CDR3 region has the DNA TGTGCCAGCAGTTCACCGACAGGGGAGGACTATGGCTACACCTTC. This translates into CASSSPTGEDYGYTF.

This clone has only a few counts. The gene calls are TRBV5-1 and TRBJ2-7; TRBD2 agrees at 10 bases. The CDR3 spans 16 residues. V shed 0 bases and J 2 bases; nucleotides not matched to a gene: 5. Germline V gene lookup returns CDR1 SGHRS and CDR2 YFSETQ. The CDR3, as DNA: TGCGCCAGCAGCTTGGCTTCCGGACTAGCGGCCTACGAGCAGTACTTC. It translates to CASSLASGLAAYEQYF.

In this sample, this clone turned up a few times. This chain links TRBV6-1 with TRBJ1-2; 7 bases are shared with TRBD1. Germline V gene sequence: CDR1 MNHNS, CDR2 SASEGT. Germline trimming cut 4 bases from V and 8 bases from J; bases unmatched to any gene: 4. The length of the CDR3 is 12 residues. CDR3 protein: CASSGTGVGYTF. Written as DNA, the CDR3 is TGTGCCAGCAGTGGAACAGGGGTCGGCTACACCTTC.

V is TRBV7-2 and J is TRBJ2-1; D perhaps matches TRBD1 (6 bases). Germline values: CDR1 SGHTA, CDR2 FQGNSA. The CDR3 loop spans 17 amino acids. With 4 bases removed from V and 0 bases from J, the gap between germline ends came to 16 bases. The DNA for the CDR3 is TGTGCCAGCAGCTCTCTGACAGGCTCAAGCTCCTACAATGAGCAGTTCTTC. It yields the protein CASSSLTGSSSYNEQFF.

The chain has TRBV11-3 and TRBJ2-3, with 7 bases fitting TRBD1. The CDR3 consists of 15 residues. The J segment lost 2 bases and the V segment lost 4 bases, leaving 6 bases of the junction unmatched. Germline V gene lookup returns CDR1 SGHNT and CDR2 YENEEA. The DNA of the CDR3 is TGTGCCAGCAGCTCCCGACAGGGACCCACAGATACGCAGTATTTT. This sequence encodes CASSSRQGPTDTQYF.

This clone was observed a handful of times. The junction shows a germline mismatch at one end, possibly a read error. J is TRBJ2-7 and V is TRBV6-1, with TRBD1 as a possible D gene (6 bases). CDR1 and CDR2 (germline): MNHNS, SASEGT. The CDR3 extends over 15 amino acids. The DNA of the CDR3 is TGTGCCAGCAGAGAAGCCAGGGGAAGCTCCTACGAGCAGTACTTC. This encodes CASREARGSSYEQYF.

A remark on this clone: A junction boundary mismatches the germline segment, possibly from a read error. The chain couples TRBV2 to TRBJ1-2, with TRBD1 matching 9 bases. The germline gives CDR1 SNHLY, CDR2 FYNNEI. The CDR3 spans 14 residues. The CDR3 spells CASREDRGYYGYTF. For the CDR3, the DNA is TGTGCCAGCAGGGAAGACAGGGGGTACTATGGCTACACCTTC. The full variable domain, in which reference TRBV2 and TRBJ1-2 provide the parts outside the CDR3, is EPEVTQTPSHQVTQMGQEVILRCVPISNHLYFYWYRQILGQKVEFLVSFYNNEISEKSEIFDDQFSVERPDGSNFTLKIRSTKLEDSAMYFCASREDRGYYGYTFGSGTRLTVV.

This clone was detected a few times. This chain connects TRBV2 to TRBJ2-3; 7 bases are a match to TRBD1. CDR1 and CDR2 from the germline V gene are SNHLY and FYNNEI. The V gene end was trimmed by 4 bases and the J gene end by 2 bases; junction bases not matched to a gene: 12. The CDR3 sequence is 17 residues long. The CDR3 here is CASSGPHTGATTDTQYF. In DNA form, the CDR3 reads TGTGCCAGCAGTGGCCCCCATACAGGGGCCACCACAGATACGCAGTATTTT.

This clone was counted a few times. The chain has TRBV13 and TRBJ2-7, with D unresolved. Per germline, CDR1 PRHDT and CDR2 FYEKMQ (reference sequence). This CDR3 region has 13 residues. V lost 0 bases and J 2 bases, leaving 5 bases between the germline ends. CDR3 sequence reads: CASSLGSAYEQYF. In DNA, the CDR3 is TGTGCCAGCAGCTTAGGCTCTGCCTACGAGCAGTACTTC.

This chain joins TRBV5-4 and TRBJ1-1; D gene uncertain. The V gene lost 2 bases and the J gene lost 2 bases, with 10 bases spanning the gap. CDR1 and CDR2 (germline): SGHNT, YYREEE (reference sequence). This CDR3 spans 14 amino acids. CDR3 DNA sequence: TGTGCCAGCAGCTTCAGTGTCGTCAACACTGAAGCTTTCTTT. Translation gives CASSFSVVNTEAFF.

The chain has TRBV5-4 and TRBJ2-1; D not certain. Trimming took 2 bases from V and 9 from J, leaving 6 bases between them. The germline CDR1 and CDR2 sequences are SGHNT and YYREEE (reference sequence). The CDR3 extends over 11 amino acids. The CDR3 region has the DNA TGTGCCAGCAGCTTCTTCCGTGAGCAGTTCTTC. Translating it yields CASSFFREQFF.

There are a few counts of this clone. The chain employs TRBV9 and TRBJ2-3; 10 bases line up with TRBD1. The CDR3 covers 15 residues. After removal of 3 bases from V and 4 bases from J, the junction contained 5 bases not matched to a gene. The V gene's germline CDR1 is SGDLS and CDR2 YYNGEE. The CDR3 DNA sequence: TGTGCCAGCAGCGGACAGGGGGCAGGGGCAGATACGCAGTATTTT. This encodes CASSGQGAGADTQYF.

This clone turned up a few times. CDR3 sequence (DNA): TGTGCCAGCAGCTTAGAGGGGGGATCCTACTATGGCTACACCTTC. It specifies CASSLEGGSYYGYTF. The chain recombines TRBV11-2 with TRBJ1-2, with TRBD1 as a possible D gene (5 bases). The V gene's germline CDR1 is SGHAT and CDR2 FQNNGV. The CDR3 has 15 residues. With 0 bases removed from V and 3 bases from J, the gap between germline ends came to 11 bases.

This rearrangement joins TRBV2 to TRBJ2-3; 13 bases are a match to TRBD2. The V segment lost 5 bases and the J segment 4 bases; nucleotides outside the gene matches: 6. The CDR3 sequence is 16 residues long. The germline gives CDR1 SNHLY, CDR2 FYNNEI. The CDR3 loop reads CASSPGLAGWADTQYF. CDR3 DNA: TGTGCCAGCAGTCCGGGACTAGCGGGGTGGGCAGATACGCAGTATTTT. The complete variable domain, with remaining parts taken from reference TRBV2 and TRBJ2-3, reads EPEVTQTPSHQVTQMGQEVILRCVPISNHLYFYWYRQILGQKVEFLVSFYNNEISEKSEIFDDQFSVERPDGSNFTLKIRSTKLEDSAMYFCASSPGLAGWADTQYFGPGTRLTVL.

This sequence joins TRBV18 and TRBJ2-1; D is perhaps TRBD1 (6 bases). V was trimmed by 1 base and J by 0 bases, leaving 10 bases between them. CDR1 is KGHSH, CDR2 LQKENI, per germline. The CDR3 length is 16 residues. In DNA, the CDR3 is TGTGCCAGCTCACCACAACAGGGTAGCTCCTACAATGAGCAGTTCTTC. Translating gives CASSPQQGSSYNEQFF.

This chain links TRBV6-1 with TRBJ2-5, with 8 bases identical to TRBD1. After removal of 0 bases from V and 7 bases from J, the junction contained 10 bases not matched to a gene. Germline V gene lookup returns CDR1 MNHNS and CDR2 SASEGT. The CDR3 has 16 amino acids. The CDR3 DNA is TGTGCCAGCAGTGAAGCGCTTCGGTCAGGGACAGGGACCCAGTACTTC. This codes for CASSEALRSGTGTQYF.

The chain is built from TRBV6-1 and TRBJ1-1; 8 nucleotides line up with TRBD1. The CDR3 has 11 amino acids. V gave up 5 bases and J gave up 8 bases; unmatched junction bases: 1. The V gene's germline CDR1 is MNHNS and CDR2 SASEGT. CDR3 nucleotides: TGTGCCAGCAGTTGGGACAGGGAAGCTTTCTTT. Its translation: CASSWDREAFF.